The 29 T cell receptor beta chains in this list originate from one sample, sequenced in a study of Graves' ophthalmopathy and Graves' hyperthyroidism. Transcripts of RNA were the source for amplifying TCR beta CDR3 regions. An opening RT-PCR round employed HTBI primers and preceded a second-round multiplex PCR. TCRdb recomputed calls from the multiplex PCR reads with MiXCR, one row per CDR3 protein. Here the sample spans about 380,000 distinct CDR3 sequences, over 15% being singletons. Sequenced material: peripheral blood. The source is a woman aged 18-29 years with stable Graves' hyperthyroidism.

This clonotype was counted between two and nine times. The chain has TRBV4-1 and TRBJ1-5, with D possibly TRBD1 on 5 matching bases. Deletions cut 0 bases from V and 7 bases from J, with 16 bases between. The CDR3 length is 16 residues. CDR1 is MGHRA, CDR2 YSYEKL, per germline. The CDR3 sequence: CASSQDPGVRGQPQHF. The CDR3 region has the DNA TGCGCCAGCAGCCAAGATCCGGGGGTACGAGGACAGCCCCAGCATTTT.

The V and J genes are TRBV5-1 and TRBJ2-5, with TRBD1 matching over 10 bases. This CDR3 contains 16 residues. CDR1 and CDR2 from the germline V gene are SGHRS and YFSETQ. J gave up 5 bases and V 0 bases, and 7 bases lay outside the gene matches. The DNA of the CDR3 is TGCGCCAGCAGCTTGGGCGAGACAGGGGGCCGGGAGACCCAGTACTTC. This encodes CASSLGETGGRETQYF.

The V and J genes are TRBV18 and TRBJ2-7; 7 positions match TRBD1. The CDR3 is made up of 13 amino acids. Germline V gene sequence: CDR1 KGHSH, CDR2 LQKENI. Trimming cost V 6 bases and J 3 bases; bases outside gene matches: 5. The CDR3 sequence is CASSDRRGYEQYF. The CDR3 bases are TGTGCCAGCTCGGACAGGAGAGGCTACGAGCAGTACTTC.

This clonotype appeared many times. The chain is built from TRBV6-2 or TRBV6-3 and TRBJ1-2, with a tentative D call TRBD1 (5 bases). Trimming left V 5 bases short and J 0 bases short, with 19 bases between. The CDR3 has 17 residues. Looked up from germline, CDR1 is MNHEY and CDR2 is SVGEGT. The CDR3 coding sequence is TGTGCCAGCAGTAACCTCAGAAGGGGTTTAGCTAACTATGGCTACACCTTC. Its protein product is CASSNLRRGLANYGYTF.

This clonotype was counted ten times or more. CDR3: CASSAPGQGFDEQYF. CDR3 sequence (DNA): TGCGCCAGCAGTGCACCGGGACAGGGCTTTGACGAGCAGTACTTC. The rearrangement uses TRBV10-2 and TRBJ2-7; TRBD1 agrees at 9 bases. Germline assignment: CDR1 WSHSY and CDR2 SAAADI. J was trimmed by 5 bases and V by 4 bases; bases with no gene match: 9. The CDR3 is 15 amino acids.

This clonotype was counted at least ten times. The gene calls are TRBV6-2 or TRBV6-3 and TRBJ2-7; 7 bases map to TRBD1. Losses at the gene ends were 7 bases for V and 2 bases for J; bases not matched to a gene: 2. The CDR3 sequence is 12 residues long. Germline V lookup: CDR1 MNHEY, CDR2 SVGEGT. The CDR3: CASKDRTYEQYF. CDR3 nucleotide sequence: TGTGCCAGCAAGGACAGGACCTACGAGCAGTACTTC.

Note on this clonotype: The junction does not match germline at one end; this may be a read error. The chain combines TRBV20-1 with TRBJ1-5; 7 positions agree with TRBD1. Germline CDR1 and CDR2: DFQATT and SNEGSKA (reference sequence). This CDR3 contains 13 residues. The CDR3 here is CSVSQGSNHPQHF. The CDR3 region has the DNA TGCAGTGTCTCACAGGGGAGCAATCATCCCCAGCATTTT.

A remark on this clonotype: Since a much larger clone is just one base distant, this may be a read error. V and J are TRBV6-5 and TRBJ2-7, with 7 bases fitting TRBD1. Germline CDR1 and CDR2: MNHEY and SVGAGI. With 4 bases clipped from V and 6 bases from J, the junction kept 9 bases outside the gene matches. This CDR3 is 14 amino acids long. The CDR3 bases are TGTGCCAGCAGTTCCGGGACAGTCTTGTCCGAGCAGTACTTC. This codes for CASSSGTVLSEQYF.

Comment on this clonotype: A much larger clonotype is one base distant, so this may be a read error. V and J are TRBV29-1 and TRBJ2-5, with D perhaps assigned TRBD1 or TRBD2 (5 bases each). V lost 3 bases to trimming and J lost 5 bases, with 16 bases between them. The CDR3 totals 14 residues. Looked up from germline, CDR1 is SQVTM and CDR2 is ANQGSEA. The CDR3 bases are TGCAGCGTTGATTCCTCAGGGTCGGGGGAGACCCAGTACTTC. Residues: CSVDSSGSGETQYF.

This clonotype was counted many times. The chain combines TRBV27 with TRBJ2-7, with D unresolved. Germline assignment: CDR1 MNHEY and CDR2 SMNVEV (reference sequence). The CDR3 spans 15 residues. Trimming took off 5 bases at V and 0 bases at J, with 14 bases between the two ends. CDR3 nucleotides: TGTGCCAGCAGTCCCGGTCCACACCACTCCTACGAGCAGTACTTC. Its protein product is CASSPGPHHSYEQYF.

The sample holds many counts of this clonotype. V and J are TRBV18 and TRBJ1-2; a weak D match, TRBD1 (6 bases). Germline V gene lookup returns CDR1 KGHSH and CDR2 LQKENI. The CDR3 has 13 residues. Trimming shortened V by 2 bases and J by 6 bases, and 10 bases separated the two germline ends. CDR3 protein: CASSPGQSNGYTF. CDR3 DNA sequence: TGTGCCAGCTCACCAGGACAGAGTAATGGCTACACCTTC.

This clonotype appeared a few times. This chain uses TRBV4-2 with TRBJ2-7, with D unresolved. Germline V CDR1 and CDR2: LGHNA, YNFKEQ. Trimming removed 0 bases from V and 4 bases from J, with 13 bases in between. CDR3 length: 15 amino acids. The CDR3 region has the DNA TGTGCCAGCAGCCAAGAAGCTAGTTTAAGGTACGAGCAGTACTTC. It is translated as CASSQEASLRYEQYF.

This clonotype was counted only a few times. The rearrangement uses TRBV10-3 and TRBJ2-3; weak D call: TRBD1 (5 bases). V was shortened by 2 bases and J by 3 bases, with 9 bases between the two germline ends. Germline V lookup: CDR1 ENHRY, CDR2 SYGVKD. The CDR3 is made up of 14 amino acids. CDR3 in amino acids: CAISETAGTDTQYF. The CDR3 DNA follows: TGTGCCATCAGTGAGACAGCAGGGACAGATACGCAGTATTTT.

This clonotype was detected only a few times. The V call is TRBV20-1, the J call TRBJ2-7; TRBD1 might be the D (5 bases). This CDR3 has 13 amino acids. Looked up from germline, CDR1 is DFQATT and CDR2 is SNEGSKA (reference sequence). V was trimmed by 4 bases and J by 2 bases, leaving 12 bases between them. The CDR3 protein is CSATPKGTYEQYF. The CDR3 nucleotides are TGCAGTGCTACGCCGAAGGGGACCTACGAGCAGTACTTC.

This clonotype was counted at least ten times. V usage is TRBV12-3 or TRBV12-4 and J usage is TRBJ1-1, with unresolved D. The CDR3 contains 13 residues. The germline V and J ends were trimmed by 5 bases and 1 base, with 8 bases remaining between them. The CDR3: CASSTDGNTEAFF. As DNA, the CDR3 is TGTGCCAGCAGTACAGACGGGAACACTGAAGCTTTCTTT.

The table lists this clonotype with many counts. The chain couples TRBV20-1 to TRBJ2-7; maybe TRBD1 (6 bases). The germline CDR1 and CDR2 sequences are DFQATT and SNEGSKA (reference sequence). V dropped 5 bases and J dropped 6 bases, with 17 bases sitting between them. The CDR3 totals 13 residues. The chain's CDR3 is CSASGDPRPEQYF. CDR3 DNA: TGCAGTGCTTCAGGGGATCCGCGTCCCGAGCAGTACTTC.

The sample holds many counts of this clonotype. This chain connects TRBV13 to TRBJ1-2; the D is unclear. The CDR3 runs to 14 residues. The germline V gene has CDR1 PRHDT and CDR2 FYEKMQ (reference sequence). Deletions cut 5 bases from V and 4 bases from J, with 14 bases between. The DNA of the CDR3 is TGTGCCAGCAGCACTCGGGGTTCCGGCTATGGCTACACCTTC. It codes for CASSTRGSGYGYTF.

With respect to this clonotype: One end of the junction varies from germline; a read error may be responsible. The chain employs TRBV27 and TRBJ1-5, with 7 bases fitting TRBD1. Germline CDR1 reads MNHEY; CDR2 reads SMNVEV (reference sequence). This CDR3 is built from 18 residues. DNA of the CDR3: TGTGCCAGCAGGAAATCCGGGACAGCCTGGGTCACGGGTCAGCCTCAGCATTTT. Encoded protein: CASRKSGTAWVTGQPQHF.

A note on this clonotype: One base away lies a much larger clone, so this may be a sequencing read error. The rearrangement joins TRBV12-3 or TRBV12-4 to TRBJ1-5; 10 bases fit TRBD1. V lost 5 bases to trimming and J lost 6 bases; unmatched junction nucleotides: 4. CDR3 size: 14 residues. In nucleotides, the CDR3 is TGTGCCAGCAGTCGTGACAGGGGGCCTCAGCCCCAGCATTTT. It yields the protein CASSRDRGPQPQHF.

There are many counts of this clonotype. J is TRBJ2-2 and V is TRBV12-3 or TRBV12-4; D is undetermined. This CDR3 contains 13 residues. V lost 6 bases, J lost 5 bases, and 10 bases lay in between. In DNA form, the CDR3 reads TGTGCCAGCAGATTCATTGCGACCGGGGAGCTGTTTTTT. As protein: CASRFIATGELFF.

This clonotype was recorded at least ten times. The chain recombines TRBV5-1 with TRBJ1-2; 9 bases match TRBD1. Trimming took 4 bases from V and 8 from J; bases not matched to a gene: 6. The germline V gene encodes CDR1 SGHRS and CDR2 YFSETQ. This CDR3 has 13 residues. The CDR3 coding sequence is TGCGCCAGCAGCCCCCGGACAGGGGAGGGCTACACCTTC. This codes for CASSPRTGEGYTF. Drawing the rest from reference TRBV5-1 and TRBJ1-2, the complete variable domain is KAGVTQTPRYLIKTRGQQVTLSCSPISGHRSVSWYQQTPGQGLQFLFEYFSETQRNKGNFPGRFSGRQFSNSRSEMNVSTLELGDSALYLCASSPRTGEGYTFGSGTRLTVV.

Ten or more counts support this clonotype. The chain employs TRBV6-5 and TRBJ1-6; D gene unclear. This CDR3 comprises 13 residues. Germline assignment: CDR1 MNHEY and CDR2 SVGAGI. The V end lost 5 bases, the J end lost 7 bases, and 9 bases lay between the germline ends. CDR3 sequence reads: CASSPSQNSPLHF. The CDR3 DNA is TGTGCCAGCAGTCCGAGCCAAAATTCACCCCTCCACTTT.

This chain uses TRBV12-5 with TRBJ1-5, with D unresolved. V lost 0 bases to trimming and J lost 0 bases, with 15 bases between them. The CDR3 covers 18 residues. CDR1 is LGHNT and CDR2 is FRNRAP in the germline V gene. CDR3 residues: CASGLVLRGIYSNQPQHF. The CDR3 nucleotides are TGTGCTAGTGGTTTGGTACTACGAGGGATTTATAGCAATCAGCCCCAGCATTTT.

The V and J genes are TRBV11-3 and TRBJ2-5; 8 bases map to TRBD1. The CDR3 runs to 16 residues. V gave up 6 bases and J gave up 1 base; unmatched junction bases: 10. Germline loops: CDR1 SGHNT, CDR2 YENEEA. The CDR3 loop is CASSYAGGPIQETQYF. For the CDR3, the DNA is TGTGCCAGCAGTTACGCAGGGGGCCCTATCCAAGAGACCCAGTACTTC. The variable domain in full, with the rest retrieved from reference TRBV11-3 and TRBJ2-5, is EAGVVQSPRYKIIEKKQPVAFWCNPISGHNTLYWYLQNLGQGPELLIRYENEEAVDDSQLPKDRFSAERLKGVDSTLKIQPAELGDSAVYLCASSYAGGPIQETQYFGPGTRLLVL.

Many counts were recorded for this clonotype. This chain connects TRBV7-2 to TRBJ1-6; no firm D call. The CDR3 totals 14 residues. Germline CDR1 reads SGHTA; CDR2 reads FQGNSA. V was cut by 2 bases and J by 6 bases, with 8 bases left in between. This chain's CDR3 is CASSLPRGNSPLHF. The DNA for the CDR3 is TGTGCCAGCAGCTTACCCAGAGGTAATTCACCCCTCCACTTT.

The CDR3 loop is CASSLRSASGRAYEQYF. The CDR3 DNA reads as TGCGCCAGCAGCTTGAGGTCGGCTAGCGGGAGGGCTTACGAGCAGTACTTC. The chain combines TRBV5-1 with TRBJ2-7, with 12 bases identical to TRBD2. Trimming removed 1 base from V and 4 bases from J; junction bases left unmatched: 9. This CDR3 has 17 amino acids. The germline gives CDR1 SGHRS, CDR2 YFSETQ.

V usage is TRBV7-2 and J usage is TRBJ2-7; the D is unclear. Germline CDR1 SGHTA, CDR2 FQGNSA. The CDR3 sequence is 13 residues long. Trimming left V 0 bases short and J 0 bases short, with 3 bases between. CDR3 in DNA: TGTACCAGCAGCTTAGCCCGCTCCTACGAGCAGTACTTC. Protein product: CTSSLARSYEQYF.

This clonotype has at least ten counts. The chain uses TRBV6-5 and TRBJ2-6, with D unresolved. V was trimmed by 2 bases and J by 1 base, leaving 12 bases between them. This CDR3 has 17 residues. The germline V gene encodes CDR1 MNHEY and CDR2 SVGAGI. The DNA of the CDR3 is TGTGCCAGCAGTTACACGCCATCTTCTTCTGGGGCCAACGTCCTGACTTTC. It translates to CASSYTPSSSGANVLTF.

V gene TRBV10-2 combines with J gene TRBJ2-7; D not certain. CDR1 WSHSY and CDR2 SAAADI come from the germline V gene. V was pared by 0 bases and J by 0 bases, with 12 bases between. The CDR3 spans 16 residues. CDR3 loop: CASSESIRRSSYEQYF. The CDR3 DNA is TGCGCCAGCAGTGAGTCGATTCGACGAAGCTCCTACGAGCAGTACTTC.